This TCR beta chain originates from a study of T cell changes during pregnancy in multiple sclerosis. Libraries were prepared by immunoSEQ multiplex PCR; TCRdb keeps only in-frame clonotypes and omits some of them. The sample contains some 97,000 clones, 94% of which appear only once. The CDR3 loop spans 14 amino acids. The J segment lost 6 bases and the V segment lost 3 bases, leaving 4 bases of the junction unmatched. CDR1 and CDR2 (germline): MGHDK, SYGVNS. The sample was peripheral blood, taken before pregnancy. The chain joins TRBV25-1 to TRBJ2-3; TRBD2 matches at 9 bases. The receptor comes from a female donor with multiple sclerosis, enrolled in a pregnancy study. Here the CDR3 DNA reads TGTGCCAGCAGTGACTTTGGACTAGCGGATACGCAGTATTTT. It specifies CASSDFGLADTQYF.